The 8 T cell receptor beta chains given below trace back to one sample, sequenced in a study of T cells in Graves' hyperthyroidism and ophthalmopathy. There were TCR beta CDR3 regions amplified from RNA transcripts. The TCR CDR3 first-round RT-PCR relied on the HTBI primer set. Using its own MiXCR run on the multiplex PCR reads, TCRdb lists one record per CDR3 protein. This sample has more than 500,000 distinct CDR3 sequences, with about half found just once. Specimen: peripheral blood or thyroid tissue (not recorded which). The receptors were gathered from an adult woman with Graves' disease, either hyperthyroidism or ophthalmopathy (not recorded which).

This clonotype was recorded at least ten times. The chain is built from TRBV7-8 and TRBJ1-4; D call uncertain. CDR1 is SGHVS and CDR2 is FQNEAQ in the germline V gene. The CDR3 is 15 amino acids. V lost 2 bases to trimming and J lost 0 bases, with 7 bases between them. CDR3 in amino acids: CASSLWVSTNEKLFF. CDR3 DNA sequence: TGTGCCAGCAGCTTATGGGTTTCAACTAATGAAAAACTGTTTTTT.

This clonotype has a count of ten or more. The chain uses TRBV13 and TRBJ2-7, with D perhaps TRBD2 (6 bases). CDR3 length equals 16 residues. The ends were cut back, 3 bases at V and 5 bases at J, with 20 bases in the middle. The germline gives CDR1 PRHDT, CDR2 FYEKMQ (reference sequence). The CDR3 region is CASSFRVAGSLDEQYF. CDR3 bases: TGTGCCAGCAGCTTCCGCGTGGCCGGGAGCTTAGACGAGCAGTACTTC.

This clonotype was found many times. The V call is TRBV7-9, the J call TRBJ1-4; D is undetermined. The CDR3 has 14 amino acids. Trimming took off 1 base at V and 10 bases at J, with 13 bases between the two ends. The germline gives CDR1 SEHNR, CDR2 FQNEAQ (reference sequence). The DNA for the CDR3 is TGTGCCAGCAGCTTAGATGGCACCCCGGGAAAACTGTTTTTT. It yields the protein CASSLDGTPGKLFF.

The chain's CDR3 is CAATGASTYEQYF. The CDR3 nucleotides are TGTGCCGCCACAGGGGCGTCGACCTACGAGCAGTACTTC. The chain joins TRBV10-3 to TRBJ2-7, with 7 positions matching TRBD1. V shed 11 bases, J shed 2 bases, and the junction held 9 bases outside the gene matches. CDR1 and CDR2 from the germline V gene are ENHRY and SYGVKD. CDR3 length: 13 amino acids.

The table lists this clonotype with many counts. V is TRBV5-8 and J is TRBJ1-2; D is uncertain. The CDR3 spans 13 residues. Trimming removed 3 bases from V and 4 bases from J, with 10 bases in between. CDR1 and CDR2 (germline): SGHTS, YDEGEE. CDR3 amino acids: CASSSGLLYGYTF. The CDR3 DNA reads as TGTGCCAGCAGCTCTGGGCTCCTCTATGGCTACACCTTC.

The J gene is TRBJ1-4, the V gene TRBV15; 7 nucleotides align to TRBD1. This CDR3 is built from 13 residues. Trimming cost V 11 bases and J 7 bases; bases outside gene matches: 10. Per the germline V gene, CDR1 is LNHNV and CDR2 is YYDKDF (reference sequence). The chain's CDR3 is CASKTGTTEKLFF. The CDR3 DNA is TGTGCCTCTAAGACAGGGACAACTGAAAAACTGTTTTTT.

This clonotype was seen ten or more times. One end of the junction does not line up with germline, which may come from a read error. This rearrangement joins TRBV7-6 to TRBJ2-6; 8 bases are a match to TRBD2. Germline-derived CDR1 and CDR2 are SGHVS and FNYEAQ. This CDR3 contains 14 residues. CDR3 bases: TGTGCCAGCAGCTTAGCCGGGGGGGTCAACGTCCTGACTTTC. It codes for CASSLAGGVNVLTF.

The chain carries TRBV10-3 and TRBJ2-2; 7 nucleotides agree with TRBD1. V trimming: 0 bases; J trimming: 0 bases; junction bases outside the gene matches: 4. CDR1 is ENHRY and CDR2 is SYGVKD in the germline V gene. The CDR3 loop spans 17 amino acids. The CDR3 spells CAISESIGTANTGELFF. The CDR3 DNA is TGTGCCATCAGTGAGTCAATAGGGACAGCGAACACCGGGGAGCTGTTTTTT.